One and the same sample provided the 4 T cell receptor beta chains below, sequenced in a study of T cells after yellow fever vaccination. Each CDR3 protein gets one entry after TCRdb re-called the 5' RACE reads with MiXCR. The profile shows 110,000 or so distinct CDR3 sequences, about 7.8% of them singletons. Sequenced material: CD4+ T cells sorted from PBMCs, taken 35 to 50 days after the first yellow fever vaccination. The receptors stem from a young man who received the YFV17D yellow fever vaccine.

This clonotype was counted ten times or more. V usage is TRBV9 and J usage is TRBJ1-2; the D is unclear. V shed 0 bases and J shed 5 bases, with 17 bases lying between them. The CDR3 has 16 residues. CDR1 SGDLS and CDR2 YYNGEE come from the germline V gene. CDR3 sequence (DNA): TGTGCCAGCAGCGTAGAATATCCGGAGGGCCGTTATGGCTACACCTTC. It codes for CASSVEYPEGRYGYTF.

The chain uses TRBV4-1 and TRBJ2-1; the D is unclear. The CDR3 covers 16 residues. The V end was cut by 3 bases, the J end by 0 bases, with 12 bases between. Germline V gene sequence: CDR1 MGHRA, CDR2 YSYEKL. The CDR3 loop reads CASSHPEKPSYNEQFF. The CDR3 nucleotides read TGCGCCAGCAGCCACCCTGAGAAACCCTCCTACAATGAGCAGTTCTTC.

This clonotype showed up many times. This chain connects TRBV12-5 to TRBJ1-1; a weak D match, TRBD1 (5 bases). Deletions cut 1 base from V and 3 bases from J, with 12 bases between. CDR3 length: 15 residues. The germline V gene encodes CDR1 LGHNT and CDR2 FRNRAP. The DNA of the CDR3 is TGTGCTAGTGGTTTGGAACCAGGGTTTTACACTGAAGCTTTCTTT. Its translation: CASGLEPGFYTEAFF.

This clonotype was seen at least ten times. This chain links TRBV7-9 with TRBJ1-6; no clear D gene. The CDR3 sequence is 14 residues long. V was clipped by 7 bases and J by 8 bases, with 15 bases between them. CDR1 is SEHNR and CDR2 is FQNEAQ in the germline V gene (reference sequence). The CDR3 region is CASTIPGGHSPLHF. Written as DNA, the CDR3 is TGTGCCAGCACCATACCGGGAGGGCATTCACCCCTCCACTTT.